The clone carrying this T cell receptor (beta chain) was counted a few times. The antigen is unknown. The sample comes from a study of Graves' ophthalmopathy and Graves' hyperthyroidism. Stable hyperthyroidism referred to disease that showed no ophthalmopathy within 18 months of follow-up. Aged 18 to 65, hyperthyroidism patients had new diagnoses of under 2 months' duration. V dropped 7 bases and J dropped 1 base, with 7 bases sitting between them. The CDR3 extends over 12 amino acids. The TCR beta CDR3 regions underwent amplification from RNA transcripts. An opening RT-PCR round employed HTBI primers and preceded a second-round multiplex PCR. MiXCR, applied by TCRdb to the multiplex PCR reads, yields one record per CDR3 protein. The sample yields fewer than 650,000 distinct CDR3 sequences, approximately 21% seen once. Study outcomes and limitations: Ophthalmopathy could be told apart from stable hyperthyroidism by a 13-signature model (approximately 91% sensitivity, approximately 81% specificity). Appearing in blood as well were most expanded thyroid clonotypes above 0.001 frequency.

This chain links TRBV12-3 or TRBV12-4 with TRBJ1-1; D not resolved. The sequenced material came from peripheral blood. The source of this sequence is a woman aged 18-29 years with stable Graves' hyperthyroidism. Some clones in this sample may be carry-over from other donors' samples. The CDR3 region has the DNA TGTGCCAGCACCCGGGGGAACACTGAAGCTTTCTTT. Its translation: CASTRGNTEAFF.